This TCR beta chain stems from a study of cytomegalovirus exposure and HLA in healthy donors. Study-wide context: In a later analysis, the approximately 110 validation repertoires were reported to have used the same platform as the 600 to 800 first-cohort repertoires.

Sequencing was performed with immunoSEQ multiplex PCR; in TCRdb, only in-frame clones are kept and a portion is missing. The sample has under 250,000 clones, around 90% seen once; the top ten hold roughly 2%. Findings and caveats of the study: Most observed TCR sequences were rare, whereas some public TCRs were detected in many donors. Accounts indicate the classifier identified cytomegalovirus status with strong specificity and sensitivity.

With V trimmed by 6 bases and J by 3 bases, 1 base remained unmatched. CDR3 length equals 14 residues. The germline V gene encodes CDR1 SNHLY and CDR2 FYNNEI. Note on this clone: The antigen is unknown.

The sequencing input was PBMCs. V gene TRBV2 combines with J gene TRBJ2-1; 11 positions match TRBD2. This clonotype originated in a woman aged 18-29 years in good health and CMV-seropositive. In nucleotides, the CDR3 is TGTGCCAGCAGGACTAGCGGGAACTACAATGAGCAGTTCTTC. This codes for CASRTSGNYNEQFF.